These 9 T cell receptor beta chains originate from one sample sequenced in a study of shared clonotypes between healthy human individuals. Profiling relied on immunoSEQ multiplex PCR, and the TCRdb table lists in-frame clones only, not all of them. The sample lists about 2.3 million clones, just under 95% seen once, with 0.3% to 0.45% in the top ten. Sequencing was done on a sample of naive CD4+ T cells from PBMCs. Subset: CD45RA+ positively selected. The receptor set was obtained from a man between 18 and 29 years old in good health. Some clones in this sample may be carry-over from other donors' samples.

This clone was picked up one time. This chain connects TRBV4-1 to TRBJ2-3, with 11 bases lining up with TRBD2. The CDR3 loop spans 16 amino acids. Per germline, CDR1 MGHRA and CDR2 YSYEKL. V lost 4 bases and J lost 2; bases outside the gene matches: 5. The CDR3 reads CASSRKLAGDTDTQYF. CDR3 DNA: TGCGCCAGCAGCCGCAAACTAGCGGGAGACACAGATACGCAGTATTTT.

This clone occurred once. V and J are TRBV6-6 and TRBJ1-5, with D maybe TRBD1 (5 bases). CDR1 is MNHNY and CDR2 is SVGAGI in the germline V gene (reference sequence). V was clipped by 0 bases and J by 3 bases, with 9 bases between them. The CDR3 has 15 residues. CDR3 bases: TGTGCCAGCAGTTACTCCGGGACCCCCAATCAGCCCCAGCATTTT. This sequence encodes CASSYSGTPNQPQHF.

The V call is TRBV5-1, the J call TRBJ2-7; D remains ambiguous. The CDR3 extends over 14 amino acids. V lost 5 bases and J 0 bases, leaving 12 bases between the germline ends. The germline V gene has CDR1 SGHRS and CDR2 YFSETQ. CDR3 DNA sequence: TGCGCCAGCAGGATAACGGTGTACTCCTACGAGCAGTACTTC. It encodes CASRITVYSYEQYF.

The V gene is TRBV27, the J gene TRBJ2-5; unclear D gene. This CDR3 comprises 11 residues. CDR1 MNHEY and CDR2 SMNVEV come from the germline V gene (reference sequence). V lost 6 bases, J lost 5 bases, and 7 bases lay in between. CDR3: CASSLVETQYF. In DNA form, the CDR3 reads TGTGCCAGCAGCCTAGTGGAGACCCAGTACTTC.

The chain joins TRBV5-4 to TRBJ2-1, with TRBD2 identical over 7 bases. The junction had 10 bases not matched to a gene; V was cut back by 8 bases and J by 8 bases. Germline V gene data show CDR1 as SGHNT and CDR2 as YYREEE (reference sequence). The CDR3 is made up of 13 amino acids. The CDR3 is CASGGSDPHEQFF. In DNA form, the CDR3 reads TGTGCCAGTGGCGGGAGCGACCCACATGAGCAGTTCTTC.

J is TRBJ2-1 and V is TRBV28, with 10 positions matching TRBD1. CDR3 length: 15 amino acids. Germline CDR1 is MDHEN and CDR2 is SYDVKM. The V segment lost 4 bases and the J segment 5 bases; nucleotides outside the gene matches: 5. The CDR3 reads CASSWTGGVHNEQFF. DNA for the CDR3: TGTGCCAGCAGTTGGACAGGGGGGGTCCACAATGAGCAGTTCTTC.

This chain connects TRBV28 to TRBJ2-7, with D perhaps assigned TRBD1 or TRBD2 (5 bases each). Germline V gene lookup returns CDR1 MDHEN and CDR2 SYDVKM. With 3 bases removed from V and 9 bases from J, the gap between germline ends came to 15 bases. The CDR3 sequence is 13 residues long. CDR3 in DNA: TGTGCCAGCAGTTTGGGACCTATCCCGACGCAGTACTTC. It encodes CASSLGPIPTQYF.

CDR3 DNA sequence: TGTGCCAGCAGCGCCCGACTAGCGGGAGGATCCTACAATGAGCAGTTCTTC. As protein: CASSARLAGGSYNEQFF. The chain joins TRBV7-9 to TRBJ2-1; 13 bases map to TRBD2. Per germline, CDR1 SEHNR and CDR2 FQNEAQ (reference sequence). The CDR3 spans 17 residues. V trimming: 5 bases; J trimming: 1 base; junction bases outside the gene matches: 5.

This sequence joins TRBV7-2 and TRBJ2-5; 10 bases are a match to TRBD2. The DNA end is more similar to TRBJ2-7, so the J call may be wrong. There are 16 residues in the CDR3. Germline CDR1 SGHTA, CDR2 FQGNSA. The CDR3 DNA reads TGTGCCAGCAGCTTAGTTCGGACTAGCGGTACCTACGAGCAGTACTTC. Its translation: CASSLVRTSGTYEQYF.